These 21 T cell receptor beta chains were all obtained from the same sample, sequenced in a study of OX40 agonist ivuxolimab in advanced cancers. TCRdb's table, derived via immunoSEQ multiplex PCR, lists solely in-frame clones and lacks some. The table has 75,000 to 100,000 clones, approximately 91% seen once. This sample comprised CD4+ or CD8+ T cells sorted from blood, obtained in a trial of the OX40 agonist ivuxolimab. Receptors originate from an adult with an advanced solid tumor such as melanoma, head and neck, liver or kidney cancer.

The chain combines TRBV18 with TRBJ1-6; D remains ambiguous. The V gene's germline CDR1 is KGHSH and CDR2 LQKENI. There are 13 residues in the CDR3. The V end was cut by 1 base, the J end by 10 bases, with 8 bases between. This CDR3 is CASSPRSPSPLHF. CDR3 sequence (DNA): TGTGCCAGCTCACCACGATCTCCCTCACCCCTCCACTTT.

The rearrangement joins TRBV29-1 to TRBJ2-5; no definite D call. The V gene's germline CDR1 is SQVTM and CDR2 ANQGSEA. The CDR3 loop spans 13 amino acids. V was trimmed by 6 bases and J by 0 bases, leaving 11 bases between them. CDR3 sequence (DNA): TGCAGCGTGGTCGATAACTACCAAGAGACCCAGTACTTC. This translates into CSVVDNYQETQYF.

The chain uses TRBV18 and TRBJ1-1, with D unclear. Germline V lookup: CDR1 KGHSH, CDR2 LQKENI. V was shortened by 2 bases and J by 6 bases, with 13 bases between the two germline ends. There are 14 residues in the CDR3. In DNA, the CDR3 is TGTGCCAGCTCACCATCGGGAGGGAAGGCTGAAGCTTTCTTT. Its protein is CASSPSGGKAEAFF.

Here the CDR3 reads CASSQDIRVNTEAFF. CDR3 in DNA: TGCGCCAGCAGCCAAGATATTAGAGTGAACACTGAAGCTTTCTTT. The V and J genes are TRBV4-3 and TRBJ1-1; D not certain. The CDR3 has 15 amino acids. V was cut by 0 bases and J by 0 bases, with 8 bases left in between. The germline V gene encodes CDR1 LGHNA and CDR2 YSLEER.

This chain links TRBV2 with TRBJ2-7, with TRBD1 matching over 8 bases. The germline V gene has CDR1 SNHLY and CDR2 FYNNEI. This CDR3 region has 14 residues. J gave up 0 bases and V 7 bases, and 5 bases lay outside the gene matches. The CDR3 sequence is CASNDRGPSYEQYF. CDR3 in DNA: TGTGCCAGCAACGACAGGGGCCCCTCCTACGAGCAGTACTTC. Full variable domain (outside the CDR3, taken from reference TRBV2 and TRBJ2-7): EPEVTQTPSHQVTQMGQEVILRCVPISNHLYFYWYRQILGQKVEFLVSFYNNEISEKSEIFDDQFSVERPDGSNFTLKIRSTKLEDSAMYFCASNDRGPSYEQYFGPGTRLTVT.

Only one count was recorded for this clone. The V call is TRBV5-1, the J call TRBJ2-1, with unresolved D. CDR3 length equals 15 residues. V shed 4 bases and J shed 3 bases, with 14 bases lying between them. Germline loops: CDR1 SGHRS, CDR2 YFSETQ. CDR3 nucleotide sequence: TGCGCCAGCAGCCCCCTGGCGGAGAGCTACAATGAGCAGTTCTTC. Amino acid sequence: CASSPLAESYNEQFF.

The CDR3 here is CASSTIRADTQYF. The CDR3 DNA is TGTGCCAGCAGCACCATCAGGGCAGATACGCAGTATTTT. The genes are TRBV7-3 and TRBJ2-3; D is perhaps TRBD1 (5 bases). Germline V CDR1 and CDR2: SGHTA, FQGTGA. This CDR3 comprises 13 residues. V shed 5 bases and J shed 4 bases, with 10 bases lying between them.

This clone was found once. The CDR3 loop reads CASSLAGVINTGELFF. CDR3 in DNA: TGTGCCAGCAGCTTAGCAGGGGTGATTAACACCGGGGAGCTGTTTTTT. The V and J genes are TRBV7-2 and TRBJ2-2, with D possibly being TRBD1 (5 bases). The CDR3 spans 16 residues. V lost 0 bases to trimming and J lost 2 bases, with 10 bases between them. Germline lookup yields CDR1 SGHTA and CDR2 FQGNSA.

This clone appeared once. This sequence joins TRBV5-1 and TRBJ1-1; no firm D call. The CDR3 is 15 residues long. Germline CDR1 and CDR2: SGHRS and YFSETQ. V gave up 0 bases and J gave up 5 bases, with 14 bases separating them. CDR3 nucleotide sequence: TGCGCCAGCAGCTTGGTGCTCCAAAAGGGAACTGAAGCTTTCTTT. It codes for CASSLVLQKGTEAFF.

The J gene is TRBJ2-5, the V gene TRBV18; D gene unclear. The CDR3 consists of 13 residues. V was shortened by 2 bases and J by 0 bases, with 4 bases between the two germline ends. The germline gives CDR1 KGHSH, CDR2 LQKENI. CDR3 sequence reads: CASSPGDQETQYF. The CDR3 DNA reads as TGTGCCAGCTCACCAGGGGACCAAGAGACCCAGTACTTC.

This clone is judged medium-sized (0.01 to 0.1%). The V gene is TRBV7-9, the J gene TRBJ1-2; 7 nucleotides agree with TRBD1. The CDR3 has 13 residues. V lost 5 bases and J lost 2; bases outside the gene matches: 2. CDR1 is SEHNR, CDR2 FQNEAQ, per germline (reference sequence). CDR3 residues: CASSRGQNYGYTF. The DNA of the CDR3 is TGTGCCAGCAGCCGGGGACAGAACTATGGCTACACCTTC. The full variable domain, completed using reference TRBV7-9 and TRBJ1-2, is DTGVSQNPRHKITKRGQNVTFRCDPISEHNRLYWYRQTLGQGPEFLTYFQNEAQLEKSRLLSDRFSAERPKGSFSTLEIQRTEQGDSAMYLCASSRGQNYGYTFGSGTRLTVV.

The rearrangement uses TRBV25-1 and TRBJ2-5; weak D call: TRBD2 (7 bases). CDR3 length: 15 amino acids. Deletions cut 1 base from V and 5 bases from J, with 14 bases between. The germline V gene has CDR1 MGHDK and CDR2 SYGVNS. The CDR3 nucleotides are TGTGCCAGCAGTGAATGGAGGGGGGGCAGGGAGACCCAGTACTTC. This codes for CASSEWRGGRETQYF.

The rearrangement joins TRBV5-6 to TRBJ2-1, with D perhaps given as TRBD1 or TRBD2 (5 bases each). Trimming removed 0 bases at V and 10 bases at J, with 11 bases between. In germline, CDR1 is SGHDT, CDR2 YYEEEE. The length of the CDR3 is 13 residues. The CDR3 protein is CASSLGGRDEQFF. The CDR3, as DNA: TGTGCCAGCAGCTTGGGGGGACGAGACGAGCAGTTCTTC.

The gene calls are TRBV4-2 and TRBJ2-1; possibly TRBD1 for D (6 bases). The germline V and J ends were trimmed by 0 bases and 12 bases, with 9 bases remaining between them. Germline CDR1 and CDR2: LGHNA and YNFKEQ. The CDR3 loop spans 12 amino acids. The CDR3 bases are TGTGCCAGCAGCCAAGAAGGGGGTGGGCAGTTCTTC. This gives the protein CASSQEGGGQFF.

This chain joins TRBV29-1 and TRBJ1-1; a weak D match, TRBD1 (6 bases). Germline CDR1 reads SQVTM; CDR2 reads ANQGSEA. This CDR3 comprises 12 residues. The V end lost 8 bases, the J end lost 0 bases, and 10 bases lay between the germline ends. CDR3 DNA: TGCAGCATAGACAGGATGAACACTGAAGCTTTCTTT. Its translation: CSIDRMNTEAFF.

The chain joins TRBV4-1 to TRBJ2-7; TRBD2 aligns across 7 bases. The germline gives CDR1 MGHRA, CDR2 YSYEKL. V dropped 4 bases and J dropped 4; count of bases not matched to a gene: 13. This CDR3 comprises 16 residues. This CDR3 reads CASSREGGAPGYEQYF. CDR3 sequence (DNA): TGCGCCAGCAGCCGGGAGGGAGGAGCCCCAGGGTACGAGCAGTACTTC.

The V and J genes are TRBV7-9 and TRBJ2-1; TRBD2 might be the D (6 bases). Per the germline V gene, CDR1 is SEHNR and CDR2 is FQNEAQ (reference sequence). Trimming shortened V by 1 base and J by 4 bases, and 8 bases separated the two germline ends. The CDR3 is 14 amino acids. The chain's CDR3 is CASSLVREYNEQFF. The CDR3 DNA reads as TGTGCCAGCAGCTTAGTACGGGAGTACAATGAGCAGTTCTTC.

The chain has TRBV5-1 and TRBJ2-2; no clear D gene. CDR1 and CDR2 from the germline V gene are SGHRS and YFSETQ. The CDR3 sequence is 13 residues long. V shed 6 bases and J shed 3 bases, with 9 bases lying between them. CDR3 in DNA: TGCGCCAGCACCTTACCCGACACCGGGGAGCTGTTTTTT. It translates to CASTLPDTGELFF.

CDR3 nucleotides: TGTGCCATCAGTGAGGGGACAGGGGTGGATCAGCCCCAGCATTTT. This gives the protein CAISEGTGVDQPQHF. The chain recombines TRBV10-3 with TRBJ1-5; 10 nucleotides align to TRBD1. The length of the CDR3 is 15 residues. CDR1 and CDR2 from the germline V gene are ENHRY and SYGVKD. With 2 bases clipped from V and 5 bases from J, the junction kept 3 bases outside the gene matches.

The V gene is TRBV6-8, the J gene TRBJ1-1; D remains ambiguous. Germline CDR1 and CDR2: MNHGY and SAAAGT. V was clipped by 3 bases and J by 7 bases, with 6 bases between them. This CDR3 region has 11 residues. The CDR3 protein is CASSYPLEAFF. CDR3 in DNA: TGTGCCAGCAGTTATCCTCTTGAAGCTTTCTTT.

The genes are TRBV7-2 and TRBJ2-2; D is possibly TRBD1 or TRBD2 (5 bases each). This CDR3 spans 14 amino acids. The V and J ends lost 4 bases and 6 bases respectively, with 12 bases between them. Germline V gene data show CDR1 as SGHTA and CDR2 as FQGNSA. The CDR3 DNA sequence: TGTGCCAGCAGCTCCGGGACGATCTCCGGGGAGCTGTTTTTT. Translating it yields CASSSGTISGELFF.